The rows below give T cell receptor beta chains drawn from one sample of a study of T-cell memory formation after mild COVID-19. Each CDR3 protein gets one entry after TCRdb re-called the 5' RACE reads with MiXCR. The sample carries approximately 46,000 distinct CDR3 sequences, around 6.3% recorded once. The sequenced sample consisted of PBMCs or a T cell subset sorted from them (not recorded which). These receptors all stem from an adult who had mild COVID-19 (a few samples of this study predate the infection). Cell type and time point are not known. The CDR3 runs from the conserved cysteine through the conserved F or W. The D gene is left open where the match is weak. Not all rows give a size; the values are once, few, many and, for expanded clones, a class.

CDR3 protein: CAWSNRLAASTDTQYF
CDR3 DNA: TGTGCCTGGAGTAACCGGCTAGCGGCTAGCACAGATACGCAGTATTTT
V gene: TRBV30
J gene: TRBJ2-3
clone size: few
D gene: TRBD2

CDR3 protein: CASSLRGRLDEKLFF
CDR3 DNA: TGCGCCAGCAGCTTGAGGGGCCGCTTAGATGAAAAACTGTTTTTT
V gene: TRBV5-1
J gene: TRBJ1-4
clone size: many
D gene: .

CDR3 protein: CASSFPTGANVLTF
CDR3 DNA: TGTGCCAGCAGTTTCCCAACCGGGGCCAACGTCCTGACTTTC
V gene: TRBV12-3/TRBV12-4
J gene: TRBJ2-6
clone size: .
D gene: .

CDR3 protein: CASSYDPGTEAFF
CDR3 DNA: TGTGCCAGCAGTTACGATCCGGGCACTGAAGCTTTCTTT
V gene: TRBV6-6
J gene: TRBJ1-1
clone size: few
D gene: .

CDR3 protein: CASSQTGTGSPTDTQYF
CDR3 DNA: TGTGCCAGCAGCCAGACCGGGACAGGGTCCCCCACAGATACGCAGTATTTT
V gene: TRBV7-8
J gene: TRBJ2-3
clone size: many
D gene: TRBD1

CDR3 protein: CASSDTRRQGIGGYTF
CDR3 DNA: TGTGCCAGCAGCGACACCCGCCGACAGGGGATTGGCGGCTACACCTTC
V gene: TRBV3-1
J gene: TRBJ1-2
clone size: many
D gene: TRBD1

CDR3 protein: CASSLGTGGVEAFF
CDR3 DNA: TGTGCCAGCAGTTTAGGGACAGGGGGAGTGGAAGCTTTCTTT
V gene: TRBV27
J gene: TRBJ1-1
clone size: few
D gene: TRBD1

CDR3 protein: CASSRGLGQGRYQPQHF
CDR3 DNA: TGTGCCAGCAGCCGAGGCTTGGGACAGGGGAGGTATCAGCCCCAGCATTTT
V gene: TRBV5-5
J gene: TRBJ1-5
clone size: few
D gene: TRBD1

CDR3 protein: CASSPGQGYNEQFF
CDR3 DNA: TGTGCCAGTAGTCCGGGACAGGGCTACAATGAGCAGTTCTTC
V gene: TRBV7-3
J gene: TRBJ2-1
clone size: many
D gene: TRBD1

CDR3 protein: CASRNRDTYTQYF
CDR3 DNA: TGTGCCAGCAGAAACCGGGACACTTATACGCAGTATTTT
V gene: TRBV3-1
J gene: TRBJ2-3
clone size: many
D gene: .

CDR3 protein: CASRTTGGTGELFF
CDR3 DNA: TGTGCCAGCAGGACAACAGGGGGCACCGGGGAGCTGTTTTTT
V gene: TRBV6-2/TRBV6-3
J gene: TRBJ2-2
clone size: few
D gene: TRBD1

CDR3 protein: CASSYTGGSNTQYF
CDR3 DNA: TGTGCCAGCAGTTACACGGGGGGCTCGAATACGCAGTATTTT
V gene: TRBV6-5
J gene: TRBJ2-3
clone size: many
D gene: .

CDR3 protein: CASSLRDSGHSGANVLTF
CDR3 DNA: TGTGCCAGCAGCCTCCGGGACTCCGGACACTCTGGGGCCAACGTCCTGACTTTC
V gene: TRBV12-3/TRBV12-4
J gene: TRBJ2-6
clone size: many
D gene: .

CDR3 protein: CASRPSGTVNTEAFF
CDR3 DNA: TGTGCCAGCAGACCTTCGGGGACAGTGAACACTGAAGCTTTCTTT
V gene: TRBV12-3/TRBV12-4
J gene: TRBJ1-1
clone size: .
D gene: TRBD1

CDR3 protein: CASSYVLAGDTQYF
CDR3 DNA: TGTGCCAGCAGTTACGTCCTAGCGGGAGATACGCAGTATTTT
V gene: TRBV6-2/TRBV6-3
J gene: TRBJ2-3
clone size: few
D gene: TRBD2

CDR3 protein: CATSREGANLGTQYF
CDR3 DNA: TGTGCCACCAGCAGAGAGGGGGCTAATTTGGGTACGCAGTATTTT
V gene: TRBV15
J gene: TRBJ2-3
clone size: .
D gene: .

CDR3 protein: CASSPTSGGGRTDTQYF
CDR3 DNA: TGTGCCAGCAGCCCGACTAGCGGGGGGGGAAGAACAGATACGCAGTATTTT
V gene: TRBV3-1
J gene: TRBJ2-3
clone size: .
D gene: TRBD2

CDR3 protein: CASSQGGRQSTDTQYF
CDR3 DNA: TGTGCCAGCAGCCAAGGCGGGCGGCAAAGCACAGATACGCAGTATTTT
V gene: TRBV4-2
J gene: TRBJ2-3
clone size: many
D gene: .

CDR3 protein: CSAKPVYSYEQYF
CDR3 DNA: TGCAGTGCTAAACCCGTCTATTCCTACGAGCAGTACTTC
V gene: TRBV20-1
J gene: TRBJ2-7
clone size: .
D gene: .

CDR3 protein: CASSRRRGATDTQYF
CDR3 DNA: TGTGCCAGCAGCCGGCGGCGGGGGGCTACAGATACGCAGTATTTT
V gene: TRBV12-3/TRBV12-4
J gene: TRBJ2-3
clone size: many
D gene: TRBD2

CDR3 protein: CASSFQWRGNIQYF
CDR3 DNA: TGTGCCAGCAGTTTCCAGTGGAGGGGAAACATTCAGTACTTC
V gene: TRBV27
J gene: TRBJ2-4
clone size: .
D gene: .

CDR3 protein: CASSFGQGSSPLHF
CDR3 DNA: TGTGCCAGCAGTTTCGGTCAGGGGAGTTCACCCCTCCACTTT
V gene: TRBV12-3/TRBV12-4
J gene: TRBJ1-6
clone size: few
D gene: .

CDR3 protein: CASSFRAGANVLTF
CDR3 DNA: TGTGCCAGCAGCTTTCGGGCTGGGGCCAACGTCCTGACTTTC
V gene: TRBV7-9
J gene: TRBJ2-6
clone size: many
D gene: .

CDR3 protein: CASSSLARNSYNEQFF
CDR3 DNA: TGTGCCAGCAGTTCACTAGCGCGTAACTCCTACAATGAGCAGTTCTTC
V gene: TRBV28
J gene: TRBJ2-1
clone size: many
D gene: TRBD2

CDR3 protein: CASSGTSGSTYNEQFF
CDR3 DNA: TGTGCCAGCAGTGGAACTAGCGGGTCTACCTACAATGAGCAGTTCTTC
V gene: TRBV6-5
J gene: TRBJ2-1
clone size: .
D gene: TRBD2

CDR3 protein: CASGSTGLFSGANVLTF
CDR3 DNA: TGTGCCAGTGGGTCGACAGGACTATTCTCTGGGGCCAACGTCCTGACTTTC
V gene: TRBV12-3/TRBV12-4
J gene: TRBJ2-6
clone size: many
D gene: .

CDR3 protein: CASSSGRTGQETQYF
CDR3 DNA: TGTGCCAGCAGCTCAGGGAGGACAGGTCAAGAGACCCAGTACTTC
V gene: TRBV7-7
J gene: TRBJ2-5
clone size: many
D gene: .

CDR3 protein: CASSYSGTTGGGSPLHF
CDR3 DNA: TGTGCCAGCAGTTACTCGGGGACAACAGGGGGTGGATCACCCCTCCACTTT
V gene: TRBV6-5
J gene: TRBJ1-6
clone size: .
D gene: TRBD1

CDR3 protein: CASSPDIAYGYTF
CDR3 DNA: TGCGCCAGCAGCCCGGACATTGCCTATGGCTACACCTTC
V gene: TRBV4-1
J gene: TRBJ1-2
clone size: many
D gene: .

CDR3 protein: CASSEPGTAGQPQHF
CDR3 DNA: TGTGCCAGCAGTGAACCCGGGACAGCTGGGCAGCCCCAGCATTTT
V gene: TRBV6-1
J gene: TRBJ1-5
clone size: .
D gene: TRBD1

CDR3 protein: CASSLEGGSSYF
CDR3 DNA: TGCGCCAGCAGCTTGGAGGGTGGTAGTAGTTACTTC
V gene: TRBV5-1
J gene: TRBJ2-7
clone size: many
D gene: .

CDR3 protein: CASSLQRGGRTGELFF
CDR3 DNA: TGTGCCAGCAGCTTGCAGCGGGGGGGCCGGACCGGGGAGCTGTTTTTT
V gene: TRBV5-4
J gene: TRBJ2-2
clone size: .
D gene: TRBD2

CDR3 protein: CASSTPQARHTQYF
CDR3 DNA: TGTGCCAGCAGTACGCCCCAAGCAAGGCATACGCAGTATTTT
V gene: TRBV6-2/TRBV6-3
J gene: TRBJ2-3
clone size: .
D gene: .

CDR3 protein: CASSYNRGQNYEQYF
CDR3 DNA: TGTGCCAGCAGTTACAATAGGGGACAAAACTACGAGCAGTACTTC
V gene: TRBV6-2/TRBV6-3
J gene: TRBJ2-7
clone size: many
D gene: .